This TCR beta chain was sequenced in a study of long-term antiretroviral therapy in people with HIV (dated by TCRdb to between 2020 and 2023). In terms of the full investigation: The earliest samples were collected approximately a decade before the 2015 WHO recommendation for immediate ART, a period when ART was typically delayed until CD4 counts fell. From some 30 adults with confirmed HIV infection, the cohort provided 192 cryopreserved PBMC samples, gathered serially across a mean of about six years (range 1-12). No cross-contamination during QIAcube processing was shown when test extractions of a monoclonal T-cell line were performed alongside around 30 polyclonal samples. This retrospective serial study examined whether starting ART and sustained HIV suppression were associated with changes in the composition and diversity of the TRB repertoire in peripheral blood. About 35% of the 30 participants with HIV were female. Results the study describes overall, beyond this receptor: Inferences about post-ART repertoire changes were limited because no data were available on ART adherence, viral resistance or therapy changes. HIV repertoires had narrower CDR3 length ranges than controls, and the network structure suggested an antigen-experienced repertoire that shifted only slightly toward naive after ART. ART initiation was associated with a significant increase in TRB diversity, but diversity stayed significantly below transplant donor controls even after long-term ART. Because cell numbers in pre-ART samples were limited, unsorted PBMC were profiled instead of sorted CD4+ and CD8+ T cells. The samples span the years 2004 to 2017, and the ART regimens used may be less effective than current regimens. Since PBMC availability was limited, sequencing covered only the TCR beta chain, with no alpha chain pairing. Expanded TRB clones identified before ART initiation dominated the repertoire at all time points, although this dominance fluctuated and declined in many PLHIV after ART.

Details on this clone: The antigen it recognizes is unknown. There are no base qualities to consult, and no much larger clone falls within one base.

The immunoSEQ hsTCRB v3.0 assay was used at survey level resolution to sequence the TRB variable region. The targeted TRB sequencing depth was about 40,000-55,000 T-cell genomes per sample. An Illumina MiSeq with a v3 150-cycle kit was used to sequence the pooled TRB libraries. In the source study's methods: Analysis of repertoires was carried out in R inside a reproducible Nextflow workflow spanning QC, data transformation and analysis. LymphoSeq2, an R package for AIRR-Seq data exploration, was used to implement custom analyses. A few samples that yielded fewer than 5000 total TRB sequences were excluded, so that 150 to 200 HIV repertoires were analyzed. Of the approximately 190 retained HIV repertoires, almost 60 were collected before and approximately 130 after ART initiation. Each repertoire was downsampled to 5000 TRB nucleotide sequences, and summary statistics were averaged across 100 downsampling iterations. Only TRB sequences with CDR3 regions of at least seven amino acids were retained for analysis. Diversity was assessed using a clonality score derived from Shannon entropy and using the Gini coefficient. In repertoire networks, the top 5000 CDR3 amino acid sequences were linked whenever an edit distance of one separated two sequences. For TRB CDR3 amino acid sequences, GLIPH2 was used to predict antigen specificity groups and MHC restriction. Known CMV, EBV, HIV or tissue antigen associations were flagged by matching CDR3 amino acid sequences against VDJdb and McPAS-TCR. Pre-ART, post-ART and control groups were compared with Wilcoxon signed-rank tests and Holm-Bonferroni correction. In TCRdb, the immuneACCESS table is reduced to in-frame sequences with V and J assigned. These tables do not hold every clone; where another copy was compared, an unresolved V gene accounts for under half, and the others remain unexplained. From that table come the V and J calls and clone size; the DNA was used to work out D and trimming. The sample profile shows 8,000 to 10,000 clones; 75% to 90% of them were found once. The ten largest clonotypes hold approximately 15% of the sample.

CDR1 is given as LNHDA and CDR2 as SQIVND, both from the germline V gene (reference sequence). V loses 2 bases at its end and J loses 9 bases; junction bases beyond the gene matches: 14. The CDR3 sequence holds 17 residues, the cysteine and phenylalanine included. Of the read, only the CDR3 DNA is kept; its 51 bases are in frame from base 1. To be included, a participant needed at least one PBMC sample from before ART initiation plus at least two post-ART samples. Treatment was received in the United States of America by all participants with HIV. Before DNA extraction, cryopreserved samples containing roughly 0.9-10 million PBMC were thawed and washed. At the time of the earliest PBMC sample for each participant with HIV, ages ranged from roughly 23 to 60 years. Each participant contributed PBMC samples from 1-4 timepoints before ART initiation and 2-8 timepoints after ART initiation, with a median of 7 samples. Serial HIV viral load, CD4+ T-cell count, ART history and demographic data were obtained for every participant. Genomic DNA was extracted from unsorted PBMC with a Qiagen kit on a QIAcube, processed in batches of 12 samples.

The receptor was isolated from a man in his forties or fifties with HIV. This chain is built from TRBV19 and TRBJ2-1, with 9 bases in between that match TRBD2. The sequencing used unsorted PBMCs, collected 0.7 years after starting antiretroviral therapy. The CDR3 is CASSIRSVAGGPGEQFF. The DNA sequence is TGTGCCAGTAGTATACGTTCGGTGGCGGGAGGGCCGGGTGAGCAGTTCTTC.